Sequencing of this T cell receptor (beta chain) was carried out in a study of T cell responses to AZD1222 COVID-19 vaccine. Repertoires were generated with immunoSEQ multiplex PCR, while TCRdb's copy carries only in-frame clones and drops some. The data contain approximately 91,000 clones, approximately 90% of them seen just once; the ten biggest clones take up 25% to 30%. The CDR3 has 14 residues. Germline lookup yields CDR1 SGHTA and CDR2 FQGNSA. V shed 4 bases and J shed 0 bases, with 10 bases lying between them. This clone was recorded only once. Its antigen is unknown. Whole-study results and caveats: Baseline seropositivity occurred in only a handful of AZD1222 recipients. With two AZD1222 doses given, Spike-specific TCR breadth and depth both rose.

The sequence was obtained from an adult who received the AZD1222 COVID-19 vaccine. The chain carries TRBV7-2 and TRBJ2-7; weak D call: TRBD2 (5 bases). Here the sequenced sample was peripheral blood, taken 28 days after the second AZD1222 dose. CDR3 protein: CASSSQTTSYEQYF. DNA for the CDR3: TGTGCCAGCAGCTCACAGACTACCTCCTACGAGCAGTACTTC.